This TCR beta chain was found in a study of cytomegalovirus exposure and HLA in healthy donors. At the level of the study: The platform used for the 120 or so validation repertoires matched that of the roughly 720 first-cohort repertoires, a later analysis reported.

The donors belonged to the roughly 110-subject validation cohort, separate from the 666-subject first cohort. The protocol was immunoSEQ multiplex PCR, while the TCRdb copy is restricted to in-frame clones and leaves out a portion. The data hold about 160,000 clones, with 95% to 97% observed a single time. The sequence was obtained from a young woman in good health and CMV-seronegative. Sequencing was carried out using PBMCs.

CDR3 region: CASRPSDRGAGANVLTF. The CDR3 DNA reads TGTGCCAGCAGACCCTCGGACAGGGGGGCTGGGGCCAACGTCCTGACTTTC. The J gene is TRBJ2-6, the V gene TRBV27; 10 bases are shared with TRBD1. CDR1 is MNHEY, CDR2 SMNVEV, per germline (reference sequence). This CDR3 comprises 17 residues. J was trimmed by 2 bases and V by 6 bases; bases with no gene match: 7.